This T cell receptor (beta chain) was sequenced during a study of PD-1 blockade in classical Hodgkin lymphoma. This CDR3 is 16 amino acids long. Germline CDR1 reads SGDLS; CDR2 reads YYNGEE. V gave up 4 bases and J gave up 1 base; unmatched junction bases: 5. Study-wide findings and caveats: TCR diversity rose significantly by C4D1 in CD4+ but not CD8+ cells. Newly diagnosed patients reportedly trailed healthy donors in baseline TCR diversity.

Worth noting for this clone: Its cognate antigen is unknown.

Every patient had relapsed following autologous stem cell transplantation, and cohorts differed in brentuximab vedotin exposure. Profiled with immunoSEQ multiplex PCR; TCRdb holds only in-frame clones, not every one. The table includes approximately 79,000 clones, 80% to 95% detected once. This specimen was peripheral blood mononuclear cells (PBMCs), taken before the second cycle of nivolumab. The TCR comes from a human donor with classical Hodgkin lymphoma. The chain joins TRBV9 to TRBJ2-3, with 11 bases aligning to TRBD2. CDR3 bases: TGTGCCAGCAGCAAGGGACTAGCGGAGCGCACAGATACGCAGTATTTT. It codes for CASSKGLAERTDTQYF.